A single TCR beta chain is shown here with its context. This sample stems from a study of blood T cell repertoires in COVID-19. Looking at the study overall: Some COVID-19 samples were acute and others convalescent; all came from the United States, Italy and Spain. PBMCs, B-cell-depleted T cells, or T cells were the source of the cDNA or gDNA that made up the material.

As handled by the study authors: The assay estimated nucleated cells by amplifying reference gene primers. TCRdb's copy holds only in-frame clones and misses some; the assay was immunoSEQ multiplex PCR. V and J calls and clone size are copied from that table; D and trimming were computed from the DNA. This sample yields 100,000 or so clones, of which less than 90% are seen a single time; 3.8% belongs to the top ten. The CDR3 consists of 14 residues. Trimming cost V 1 base and J 4 bases; bases outside gene matches: 3. Per germline, CDR1 GTSNPN and CDR2 SVGIG (reference sequence). Sequenced sample: peripheral blood. This receptor was obtained from a man in his 60s with acute or convalescent COVID-19. The rearrangement joins TRBV30 to TRBJ1-5, with 8 bases that match TRBD1. The CDR3 reads CAWSAGQVNQPQHF. The CDR3 region has the DNA TGTGCCTGGAGTGCGGGACAGGTTAATCAGCCCCAGCATTTT.